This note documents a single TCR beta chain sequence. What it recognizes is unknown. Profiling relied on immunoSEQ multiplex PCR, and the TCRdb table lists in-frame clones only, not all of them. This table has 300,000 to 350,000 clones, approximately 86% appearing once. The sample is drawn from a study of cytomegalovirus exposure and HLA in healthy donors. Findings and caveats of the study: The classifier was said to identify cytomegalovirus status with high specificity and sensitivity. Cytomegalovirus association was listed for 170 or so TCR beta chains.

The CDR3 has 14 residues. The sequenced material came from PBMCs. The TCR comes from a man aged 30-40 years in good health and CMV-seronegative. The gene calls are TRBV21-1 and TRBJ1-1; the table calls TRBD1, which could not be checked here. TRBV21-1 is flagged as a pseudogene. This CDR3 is CASSTRTDDTEAFF. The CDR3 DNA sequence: TGTGCCAGCAGCACGCGGACAGACGACACTGAAGCTTTCTTT.